One and the same sample provided the 5 T cell receptor beta chains below, sequenced in a study of blood T cell repertoires in COVID-19. The method was immunoSEQ multiplex PCR; TCRdb's version includes in-frame clones alone and lacks a portion of them. The table includes around 260,000 clones, roughly 86% detected once. The sample comprised peripheral blood. These receptor sequences come from a woman between 55 and 75 years old with COVID-19, enrolled during active disease.

The chain is built from TRBV5-1 and TRBJ1-6; tentative D call: TRBD1 (6 bases). CDR1 and CDR2 from the germline V gene are SGHRS and YFSETQ. V lost 0 bases to trimming and J lost 7 bases, with 8 bases between them. This CDR3 spans 14 amino acids. The CDR3 bases are TGCGCCAGCAGCTTGGGGACAGAAAATTCACCCCTCCACTTT. Its translation: CASSLGTENSPLHF.

This clone occurred a few times. One end of the junction varies from germline; a read error may be responsible. The chain carries TRBV11-1 and TRBJ1-2, with TRBD1 identical over 7 bases. Germline V gives CDR1 SGHAT, CDR2 FQDESV (reference sequence). The CDR3 is 13 residues long. The CDR3 loop is CASSLQGVWDSRF. DNA for the CDR3: TGTGCCAGCAGCTTACAAGGAGTTTGGGACAGCCGCTTC. Filled out from reference TRBV11-1 and TRBJ1-2, the complete variable domain reads EAEVAQSPRYKITEKSQAVAFWCDPISGHATLYWYRQILGQGPELLVQFQDESVVDDSQLPKDRFSAERLKGVDSTLKIQPAELGDSAMYLCASSLQGVWDSRFGSGTRLTVV.

The chain links TRBV24-1 to TRBJ2-7, with 11 bases matching TRBD2. The length of the CDR3 is 15 residues. The germline V gene encodes CDR1 KGHDR and CDR2 SFDVKD. V lost 3 bases and J lost 3; bases outside the gene matches: 3. CDR3 region: CATSDVGTSGYEQYF. CDR3 DNA: TGTGCCACCAGTGATGTTGGGACTAGCGGCTACGAGCAGTACTTC.

This sequence joins TRBV28 and TRBJ2-5; a weak D match, TRBD2 (5 bases). The V end was cut by 7 bases, the J end by 0 bases, with 18 bases between. Germline V gene sequence: CDR1 MDHEN, CDR2 SYDVKM. CDR3 length equals 16 residues. The CDR3 is CASTPGNTMYQETQYF. DNA of the CDR3: TGTGCCAGCACCCCCGGGAACACTATGTACCAAGAGACCCAGTACTTC. The full variable domain, completed using reference TRBV28 and TRBJ2-5, is DVKVTQSSRYLVKRTGEKVFLECVQDMDHENMFWYRQDPGLGLRLIYFSYDVKMKEKGDIPEGYSVSREKKERFSLILESASTNQTSMYLCASTPGNTMYQETQYFGPGTRLLVL.

V and J are TRBV24-1 and TRBJ1-1; possible D gene TRBD1, 6 bases. The CDR3 has 15 amino acids. The V end was cut by 5 bases, the J end by 1 base, with 13 bases between. In germline, CDR1 is KGHDR, CDR2 SFDVKD. CDR3 nucleotides: TGTGCCACCAGTGGGGCGGACAGCCCGAACACTGAAGCTTTCTTT. Translation: CATSGADSPNTEAFF.